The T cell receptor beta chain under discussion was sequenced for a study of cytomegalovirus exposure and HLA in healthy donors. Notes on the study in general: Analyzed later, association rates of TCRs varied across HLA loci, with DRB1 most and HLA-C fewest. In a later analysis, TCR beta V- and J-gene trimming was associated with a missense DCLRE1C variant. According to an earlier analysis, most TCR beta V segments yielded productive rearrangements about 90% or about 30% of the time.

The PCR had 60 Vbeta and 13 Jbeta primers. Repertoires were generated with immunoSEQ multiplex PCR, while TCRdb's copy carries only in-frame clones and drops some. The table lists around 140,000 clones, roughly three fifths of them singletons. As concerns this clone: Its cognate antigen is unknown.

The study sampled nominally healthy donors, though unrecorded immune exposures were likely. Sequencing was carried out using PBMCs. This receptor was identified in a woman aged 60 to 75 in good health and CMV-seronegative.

CDR3 nucleotides: TGTGCCAGCAGCTTGGGCGGGAGGAACTCCTACGAGCAGTACTTC. Its translation: CASSLGGRNSYEQYF. The V call is TRBV5-4, the J call TRBJ2-7, with 8 nucleotides matching TRBD2. The CDR3 runs 15 residues. Germline CDR1 reads SGHNT; CDR2 reads YYREEE (reference sequence). Losses at the gene ends were 0 bases for V and 0 bases for J; bases not matched to a gene: 2.